The clone carrying this T cell receptor beta chain came up a few times. TCRdb called the 5' RACE reads again in MiXCR, with one record for every CDR3 protein. The sample carries tens of thousands of distinct CDR3 sequences, 10% recorded once. These data belong to a study of early T cells in non-severe SARS-CoV-2 infection. About the study: Bulk RNA isolated from unsorted whole blood underwent sequencing; chains were not paired.

Germline lookup yields CDR1 SEHNR and CDR2 FQNEAQ (reference sequence). The CDR3 covers 17 residues. Trimming cost V 0 bases and J 3 bases; bases outside gene matches: 6. This TCR derives from an adult who was a healthcare worker with PCR-confirmed SARS-CoV-2 infection or an uninfected control (not recorded which). This chain joins TRBV7-9 and TRBJ2-3; TRBD2 matches at 10 bases. The specimen comprised whole blood, sampled at baseline. This CDR3 is CASSLARLAGETDTQYF. DNA for the CDR3: TGTGCCAGCAGCTTAGCGCGTCTAGCGGGAGAAACAGATACGCAGTATTTT.